Listed below are T cell receptor beta chains from one sample, sequenced in a study of T cell repertoires in aging, cancer and after chemotherapy. TCRdb passed the multiplex PCR reads through MiXCR, listing each CDR3 protein once. The table lists some 8,100 distinct CDR3 sequences, around half of them singletons. The sample consisted of blood. All receptors derive from a human donor in good health. CDR3s include the opening cysteine and the closing phenylalanine or tryptophan. The order of the fields is D gene, J gene, V gene, clone size, CDR3 DNA, CDR3 protein. The D gene is left open where the match is weak. The size entry is marked missing in some rows and otherwise reads once, few, many or a size class.

D gene: -; J gene: TRBJ1-5; V gene: TRBV19; clone size: once; CDR3 DNA: TGTGCCAGTAGTATAGCGTGGAATCAGCCCCAGCATTTT; CDR3 protein: CASSIAWNQPQHF
D gene: -; J gene: TRBJ1-6; V gene: TRBV6-6; clone size: few; CDR3 DNA: TGTGCCAGCTGTGAGCTGAGCTCCTATAATTCACCCCTCCACTTT; CDR3 protein: CASCELSSYNSPLHF
D gene: TRBD2; J gene: TRBJ2-1; V gene: TRBV6-1; clone size: -; CDR3 DNA: TGTGCCAGCAGTGAATCAGTAGTAGGGCTAGCGGGGGCTCCCTCCTACAATGAGCAGTTCTTC; CDR3 protein: CASSESVVGLAGAPSYNEQFF
D gene: TRBD1; J gene: TRBJ1-1; V gene: TRBV29-1; clone size: -; CDR3 DNA: TGCAGCGTGACAGGGGTGGCCACTAAAGCTTTCTTT; CDR3 protein: CSVTGVATKAFF
D gene: -; J gene: TRBJ2-1; V gene: TRBV6-2/TRBV6-3; clone size: medium-sized; CDR3 DNA: TGTGCCAGTTCCGGTGGTTCATACAATGAGCAGTTCTTC; CDR3 protein: CASSGGSYNEQFF
D gene: -; J gene: TRBJ1-2; V gene: TRBV19; clone size: -; CDR3 DNA: TGTGCCAGTAGTATATTTCTGGGGGGCACCTATGGCTACACCTTC; CDR3 protein: CASSIFLGGTYGYTF
D gene: TRBD2; J gene: TRBJ2-5; V gene: TRBV7-6; clone size: -; CDR3 DNA: TGTGCCAGCAGCCTGGGACTAGCCGGAGAGACCCAGTACTTC; CDR3 protein: CASSLGLAGETQYF
D gene: TRBD1; J gene: TRBJ2-2; V gene: TRBV5-5; clone size: -; CDR3 DNA: TGTGCCAGCGCCCGGACAGGGAACACCGGGGAGCTGTTTTTT; CDR3 protein: CASARTGNTGELFF
D gene: -; J gene: TRBJ1-2; V gene: TRBV19; clone size: -; CDR3 DNA: TGTGCCACCACCCCCGAGGGTAACTATGGCTACACCTTC; CDR3 protein: CATTPEGNYGYTF
D gene: -; J gene: TRBJ1-6; V gene: TRBV19; clone size: -; CDR3 DNA: TGTGCCAGTAGTATGGGGCGGATCGGGGATTCACCCCTCCACTTT; CDR3 protein: CASSMGRIGDSPLHF
D gene: -; J gene: TRBJ2-3; V gene: TRBV5-6; clone size: -; CDR3 DNA: TGTGCCAGCAGCACCCCGGGGAGGACAGATACGCAGTATTTT; CDR3 protein: CASSTPGRTDTQYF
D gene: TRBD1; J gene: TRBJ1-2; V gene: TRBV18; clone size: -; CDR3 DNA: TGTGCCAGCTCACCTTCGGGACAGGGGAAGAATGGCTACACCTTC; CDR3 protein: CASSPSGQGKNGYTF
D gene: -; J gene: TRBJ2-1; V gene: TRBV29-1; clone size: -; CDR3 DNA: TGCAGCGTTGACCCGGTTGCGGGAACTCATACTTACAATGAGCAGTTCTTC; CDR3 protein: CSVDPVAGTHTYNEQFF
D gene: -; J gene: TRBJ2-2; V gene: TRBV6-1; clone size: -; CDR3 DNA: TGTGCCAGCAGTGAGTCGGATACCGGGGAGCTGTTTTTT; CDR3 protein: CASSESDTGELFF
D gene: -; J gene: TRBJ1-1; V gene: TRBV18; clone size: -; CDR3 DNA: TGTGCCAGCTCACCACTGCAGGTGCGGGAAGCTTTCTTT; CDR3 protein: CASSPLQVREAFF
D gene: -; J gene: TRBJ2-6; V gene: TRBV15; clone size: -; CDR3 DNA: TGTGCCACCAGCAGAGTAGAAACTGGGGCCAACGTCCTGACTTTC; CDR3 protein: CATSRVETGANVLTF
D gene: -; J gene: TRBJ1-3; V gene: TRBV6-5; clone size: -; CDR3 DNA: TGTGCCAGCAGTGGCGGCAGGGCTACTGGAAACACCATATATTTT; CDR3 protein: CASSGGRATGNTIYF
D gene: TRBD2; J gene: TRBJ2-3; V gene: TRBV13; clone size: few; CDR3 DNA: TGTGCCAGCAGCCAAGGGACTAGCGTGTCAGATACGCAGTATTTT; CDR3 protein: CASSQGTSVSDTQYF
D gene: TRBD2; J gene: TRBJ2-3; V gene: TRBV5-6; clone size: once; CDR3 DNA: TGTGCCAGCAGCCCAGCGGGAGAGCCAGATACGCAGTATTTT; CDR3 protein: CASSPAGEPDTQYF
D gene: -; J gene: TRBJ1-1; V gene: TRBV15; clone size: -; CDR3 DNA: TGTGCCACCAGCAGAGCTGCGGACAACACTGAAGCTTTCTTT; CDR3 protein: CATSRAADNTEAFF
D gene: TRBD2; J gene: TRBJ2-5; V gene: TRBV7-2; clone size: -; CDR3 DNA: TGTGCCAGCAGCCGGGGGGTCCAAGAGACCCAGTACTTC; CDR3 protein: CASSRGVQETQYF
D gene: -; J gene: TRBJ1-3; V gene: TRBV10-3; clone size: -; CDR3 DNA: TGTGCCATCAGTGAGCGGCTTGGGAGTTCTGGAAACACCATATATTTT; CDR3 protein: CAISERLGSSGNTIYF
D gene: -; J gene: TRBJ2-1; V gene: TRBV11-1; clone size: few; CDR3 DNA: TGTGCCAGCAGCTCAAAGGGGTGGATCGGTGAGCAGTTCTTC; CDR3 protein: CASSSKGWIGEQFF
D gene: -; J gene: TRBJ2-2; V gene: TRBV5-1; clone size: -; CDR3 DNA: TGCGCCAGCACCAACGGGACACCAAGGACCGGGGAGCTGTTTTTT; CDR3 protein: CASTNGTPRTGELFF
D gene: TRBD1; J gene: TRBJ1-2; V gene: TRBV29-1; clone size: few; CDR3 DNA: TGCAGCGCAACGACAGGGGCCCTTGATGGCTACACCTTC; CDR3 protein: CSATTGALDGYTF
D gene: -; J gene: TRBJ2-2; V gene: TRBV10-3; clone size: few; CDR3 DNA: TGTGCCGCTGGGATAAACACCGGGGAGCTGTTTTTT; CDR3 protein: CAAGINTGELFF
D gene: TRBD1; J gene: TRBJ2-5; V gene: TRBV6-5; clone size: few; CDR3 DNA: TGTGCCAGCAGTGTCAGGGGGCGGGAGACCCAGTACTTC; CDR3 protein: CASSVRGRETQYF
D gene: -; J gene: TRBJ1-4; V gene: TRBV18; clone size: -; CDR3 DNA: TGTGCCAGCTCATCTACAGGAGACGGGGAAAAACTGTTTTTT; CDR3 protein: CASSSTGDGEKLFF
D gene: -; J gene: TRBJ1-2; V gene: TRBV15; clone size: -; CDR3 DNA: TGTGCCACCAGCAGAGATCGGGACCGAACAGCCCACCTATTAGGCTACACCTTC; CDR3 protein: CATSRDRDRTAHLLGYTF
D gene: TRBD2; J gene: TRBJ2-1; V gene: TRBV10-3; clone size: few; CDR3 DNA: TGTGCCATCAGTGAGTCGAGATCGGGACTAGACAATGAGCAGTTCTTC; CDR3 protein: CAISESRSGLDNEQFF
D gene: TRBD1; J gene: TRBJ1-1; V gene: TRBV29-1; clone size: few; CDR3 DNA: TGCAGCGTAGAAGGACAGGATACGAAACCTTTCTTT; CDR3 protein: CSVEGQDTKPFF
D gene: TRBD2; J gene: TRBJ2-1; V gene: TRBV12-3/TRBV12-4; clone size: -; CDR3 DNA: TGTGCCAGCAGCCAGGGACTAGCGGGGGTTAATGAGCAGTTCTTC; CDR3 protein: CASSQGLAGVNEQFF